This TCR beta chain originates from a study of cytotoxic CD8 clonotypes in ibrutinib-treated CLL (dated by TCRdb to the early 2020s). Broadly, across the study: The cohort was composed of 11 relapsed/refractory and about 15 treatment-naive patients; IGHV unmutated status was identified in approximately 17 patients. Cryopreserved peripheral blood mononuclear cells were obtained before treatment, at response, and at either sustained remission or disease progression. Every remission and progressive disease sample was obtained while ibrutinib was still being received by the patients. Samples at response were collected after a median of 12 months of treatment, with a range of about 6 to 36 months. Longitudinal samples were obtainable from about 30% of the roughly 90 participants in the trial. On average, each sample yielded approximately 250,000 productive templates and roughly 95,000 productive rearrangements. Partial responses were observed in approximately 24 patients and complete responses in 2; after a median follow-up of around 68 months, remission was maintained in 15 or so patients and progression was observed in approximately 12.

A remark on this clone: Its antigen has not been determined. The record has no base qualities; no much larger clone is one base away.

Each clonotype received, on average, 10x coverage in deep resolution sequencing performed on a MiSeq, where the target depth lay between 1 in 1 million and 1 in 200,000 T cells. TCR beta libraries were generated with the immunoSEQ hsTCRB Kit. The authors' analysis ran thus. ImmunoSEQ Data Assistant and ImmunoSEQ Analyzer were used for data analysis, and V, D and J genes were assigned according to IMGT definitions. Clonality, with values ranging from 0 to 1, was calculated as one minus the normalized Shannon entropy of productive rearrangement frequencies. Public clonotype analysis was restricted to overrepresented clonotypes comprising at least 0.05% of each patient's repertoire. About a dozen repertoires from age-matched healthy donors, obtained from immuneACCESS, served as clonality controls. TCRdb retrieved this table from immuneACCESS and kept in-frame rearrangements only. Not all clones are present; in checked studies, unresolved V genes account for under half, and no reason is known for the remainder. The V and J calls and clone size come from that table; D and trimming were worked out from the DNA. The sample table lists 200,000 to 250,000 clones, roughly 65% of them with a count of one. 5.5% to 6% of the sample is in the top ten clones.

What the study reported, not specific to this receptor: Public clonotypes were rare and either shrank or stayed stable during treatment, and the rise in clonality at ibrutinib response reflected expansion of private clonotypes. Baseline clonality exceeded that of age-matched healthy donors and correlated strongly with circulating CD8+ T-cell counts. Sampling times were not matched between patients in sustained remission and patients whose disease was progressing, and lymph node repertoires were not examined. Clonality rose at ibrutinib response, remained stable during sustained remission, and dropped back toward baseline at progression.

What the time point label conveys for this sample: approximately twelve months on ibrutinib. For TCR beta library preparation, roughly 2 micrograms of genomic DNA were extracted from the cryopreserved PBMCs. Longitudinal blood samples from CLL patients on ibrutinib monotherapy underwent high-throughput TCR beta sequencing. The patients took part in an open-label, single-center phase 2 trial of ibrutinib monotherapy. The germline V gene provides CDR1 MGHRA and CDR2 YSYEKL. The CDR3 contains 15 residues, cysteine and phenylalanine counted. Of the read, only the CDR3 DNA is kept; its 45 bases are in frame from base 1. V is cut back by 2 bases and J by 3 bases, with 6 bases in the junction unmatched.

This clonotype originated in a human donor with chronic lymphocytic leukemia. The rearrangement joined TRBV4-1 to TRBJ2-7, with TRBD2 identical over 8 junction bases. The starting material was PBMCs, obtained after 12 months of ibrutinib treatment. The DNA is TGCGCCAGCAGCCAAAGCGGGGGACCCATCTACGAGCAGTACTTC. Its coded protein is CASSQSGGPIYEQYF.